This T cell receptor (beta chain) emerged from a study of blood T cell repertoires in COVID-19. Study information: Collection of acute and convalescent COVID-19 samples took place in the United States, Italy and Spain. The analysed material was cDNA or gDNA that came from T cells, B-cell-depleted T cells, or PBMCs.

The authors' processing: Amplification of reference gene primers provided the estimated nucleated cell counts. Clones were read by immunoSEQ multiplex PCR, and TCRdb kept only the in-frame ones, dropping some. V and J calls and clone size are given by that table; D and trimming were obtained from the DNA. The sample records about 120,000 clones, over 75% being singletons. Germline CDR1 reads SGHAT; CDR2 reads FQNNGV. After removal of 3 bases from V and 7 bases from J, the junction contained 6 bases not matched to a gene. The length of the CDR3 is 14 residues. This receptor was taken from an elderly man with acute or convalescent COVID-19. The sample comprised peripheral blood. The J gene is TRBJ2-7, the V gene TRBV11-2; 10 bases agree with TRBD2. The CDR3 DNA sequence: TGTGCCAGCAGCTTTCTAGCGGGAGCTAGTGAGCAGTACTTC. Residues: CASSFLAGASEQYF. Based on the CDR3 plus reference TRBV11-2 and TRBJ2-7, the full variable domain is EAGVAQSPRYKIIEKRQSVAFWCNPISGHATLYWYQQILGQGPKLLIQFQNNGVVDDSQLPKDRFSAERLKGVDSTLKIQPAKLEDSAVYLCASSFLAGASEQYFGPGTRLTVT.